Presented here are 10 T cell receptor beta chains from one specimen sequenced in a study of CD8 T cells in Susac syndrome. With random hexamers, reverse transcription was performed on roughly 0.5 to 1 ug of RNA. MiXCR, run by TCRdb on the immunoSEQ multiplex PCR reads, gives a single entry per CDR3 protein. Among 100,000 to 150,000 distinct CDR3 sequences listed, around 94% were seen once. Material for sequencing was CD4+ T cells from PBMCs. These receptors originate from a human donor with multiple sclerosis.

This clonotype was found a few times. The chain employs TRBV20-1 and TRBJ1-3, with D unresolved. The CDR3 contains 11 residues. V dropped 1 base and J dropped 4 bases, with 2 bases sitting between them. CDR1 and CDR2 from the germline V gene are DFQATT and SNEGSKA (reference sequence). CDR3: CSARGGNTIYF. CDR3 DNA sequence: TGCAGTGCTAGAGGGGGAAACACCATATATTTT.

The rearrangement links TRBV7-9 to TRBJ2-2; tentatively, D is TRBD1 or TRBD2 (6 bases each). Trimming shortened V by 7 bases and J by 5 bases, and 17 bases separated the two germline ends. Germline assignment: CDR1 SEHNR and CDR2 FQNEAQ (reference sequence). The CDR3 loop spans 15 amino acids. CDR3 sequence (DNA): TGTGCCAGCACCCAACTCGGGGGCGCAACCGGGGAGCTGTTTTTT. This sequence encodes CASTQLGGATGELFF.

The chain employs TRBV9 and TRBJ2-3; tentative D call: TRBD2 (6 bases). Germline values: CDR1 SGDLS, CDR2 YYNGEE. This CDR3 region has 15 residues. V was pared by 0 bases and J by 2 bases, with 10 bases between. The CDR3 sequence is CASSVVAGTTDTQYF. For the CDR3, the DNA is TGTGCCAGCAGCGTAGTTGCGGGAACCACAGATACGCAGTATTTT.

The rearrangement joins TRBV3-1 to TRBJ2-7; 7 bases match TRBD1. Germline-derived CDR1 and CDR2 are LGHDT and YNNKEL (reference sequence). The CDR3 covers 16 residues. V was clipped by 3 bases and J by 2 bases; unmatched bases: 10. The CDR3 here is CASSHRTGSLTYEQYF. In DNA, the CDR3 is TGTGCCAGCAGCCATCGGACAGGTTCACTCACCTACGAGCAGTACTTC.

The chain is built from TRBV30 and TRBJ1-3; a weak D match, TRBD1 (5 bases). The V and J ends lost 2 bases and 1 base respectively, with 6 bases between them. Germline V gene lookup returns CDR1 GTSNPN and CDR2 SVGIG (reference sequence). The CDR3 length is 13 residues. The DNA of the CDR3 is TGTGCCTGGAGTTGGGGGTCTGGAAACACCATATATTTT. Translated, it gives CAWSWGSGNTIYF.

This clonotype appeared a few times. The rearrangement links TRBV30 to TRBJ2-7; D perhaps matches TRBD2 (6 bases). This CDR3 spans 13 amino acids. Germline values: CDR1 GTSNPN, CDR2 SVGIG (reference sequence). V was trimmed by 5 bases and J by 5 bases, leaving 16 bases between them. The CDR3 region is CAWETGLSDEQYF. CDR3 DNA sequence: TGTGCCTGGGAAACGGGACTGTCTGACGAGCAGTACTTC.

The genes are TRBV10-1 and TRBJ2-7; tentative D call: TRBD2 (6 bases). Trimming shortened V by 3 bases and J by 4 bases, and 19 bases separated the two germline ends. The germline gives CDR1 WNHNN, CDR2 SYGVQD (reference sequence). The CDR3 extends over 16 amino acids. Written as DNA, the CDR3 is TGCGCCAGCAGTGAATTTGGCGGGGCCCCTATTTACGAGCAGTACTTC. Translation gives CASSEFGGAPIYEQYF.

The CDR3 DNA is TGTGCCAGCAGTTTATCGGGCAGCATGAACACTGAAGCTTTCTTT. It codes for CASSLSGSMNTEAFF. This sequence joins TRBV12-3 or TRBV12-4 and TRBJ1-1, with no clear D. The CDR3 loop spans 15 amino acids. Trimming removed 2 bases from V and 0 bases from J, with 10 bases in between.

The gene calls are TRBV30 and TRBJ2-5, with TRBD2 identical over 10 bases. The V and J ends lost 3 bases and 2 bases, in that order; junction bases with no gene match: 6. From germline, CDR1 is GTSNPN and CDR2 SVGIG (reference sequence). The CDR3 consists of 15 residues. The CDR3 region is CAWSLLAGEQETQYF. DNA for the CDR3: TGTGCCTGGAGCCTCCTAGCGGGAGAACAAGAGACCCAGTACTTC.

V gene TRBV20-1 combines with J gene TRBJ1-2; D is uncertain. Trimming stripped 6 bases from V and 2 bases from J, with 4 bases between. Germline CDR1 DFQATT, CDR2 SNEGSKA (reference sequence). CDR3 length equals 10 residues. For the CDR3, the DNA is TGCAGTGCGATGAACTATGGCTACACCTTC. This encodes CSAMNYGYTF.